This T cell receptor beta chain was found in a study of blood T cell repertoires in COVID-19. Study context: Sample material is recorded as cDNA or gDNA derived from T cells, B-cell-depleted T cells, or PBMCs.

Study processing details: Nucleated cell counts were estimated from reference gene primer amplification. Assay used: immunoSEQ multiplex PCR; TCRdb lists only in-frame clones, some missing. The DNA gave D and trimming, while V, J and clone size come from that table. Altogether some 250,000 clones are present, around 86% being singletons, with the ten largest covering around 15%. V dropped 4 bases and J dropped 5; count of bases not matched to a gene: 7. This CDR3 contains 15 residues. CDR1 is MRHNA and CDR2 is SNTAGT in the germline V gene. Cohorts were based on clinical histories the participants reported.

Material: PBMCs or T cells enriched from blood (not recorded which). This sequence originates from a man aged 18 to 30 who had recovered from COVID-19. The chain is built from TRBV6-4 and TRBJ2-1; 8 nucleotides line up with TRBD2. DNA of the CDR3: TGTGCCAGCAGTGCTTCAGCGGGAGATAACAATGAGCAGTTCTTC. It translates to CASSASAGDNNEQFF.